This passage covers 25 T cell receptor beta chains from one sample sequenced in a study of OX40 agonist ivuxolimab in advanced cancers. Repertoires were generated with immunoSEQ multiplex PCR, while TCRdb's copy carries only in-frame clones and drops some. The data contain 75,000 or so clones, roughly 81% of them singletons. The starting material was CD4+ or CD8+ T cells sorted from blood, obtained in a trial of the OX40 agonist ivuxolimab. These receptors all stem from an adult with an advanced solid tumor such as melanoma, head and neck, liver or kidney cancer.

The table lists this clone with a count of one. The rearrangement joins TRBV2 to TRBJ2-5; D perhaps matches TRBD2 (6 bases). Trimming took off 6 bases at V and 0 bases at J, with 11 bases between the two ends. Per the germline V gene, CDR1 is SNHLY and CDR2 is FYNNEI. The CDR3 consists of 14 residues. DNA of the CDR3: TGTGCCAGCAGACCGGGGGTTAACCAAGAGACCCAGTACTTC. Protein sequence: CASRPGVNQETQYF.

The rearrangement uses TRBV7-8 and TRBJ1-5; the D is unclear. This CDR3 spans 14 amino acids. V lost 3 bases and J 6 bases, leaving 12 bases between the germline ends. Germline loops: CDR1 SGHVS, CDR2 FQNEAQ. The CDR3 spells CASSLELGGQPQHF. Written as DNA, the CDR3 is TGTGCCAGCAGCTTGGAGTTGGGCGGTCAGCCCCAGCATTTT.

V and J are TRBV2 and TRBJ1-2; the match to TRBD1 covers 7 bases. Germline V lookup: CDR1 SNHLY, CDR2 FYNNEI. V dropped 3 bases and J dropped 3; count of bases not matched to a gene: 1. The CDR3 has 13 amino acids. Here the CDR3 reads CASSDTGDYGYTF. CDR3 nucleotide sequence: TGTGCCAGCAGTGACACAGGGGACTATGGCTACACCTTC. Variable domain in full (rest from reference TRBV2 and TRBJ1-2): EPEVTQTPSHQVTQMGQEVILRCVPISNHLYFYWYRQILGQKVEFLVSFYNNEISEKSEIFDDQFSVERPDGSNFTLKIRSTKLEDSAMYFCASSDTGDYGYTFGSGTRLTVV.

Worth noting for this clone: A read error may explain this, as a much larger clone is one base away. The CDR3 region is CASSYSTSGSSEQYF. In DNA, the CDR3 is TGTGCCAGCAGTTACTCGACTAGCGGGAGCTCCGAGCAGTACTTC. The genes are TRBV6-6 and TRBJ2-7; 12 nucleotides agree with TRBD2. The CDR3 is 15 amino acids. V dropped 0 bases and J dropped 6; count of bases not matched to a gene: 3. CDR1 and CDR2 (germline): MNHNY, SVGAGI (reference sequence).

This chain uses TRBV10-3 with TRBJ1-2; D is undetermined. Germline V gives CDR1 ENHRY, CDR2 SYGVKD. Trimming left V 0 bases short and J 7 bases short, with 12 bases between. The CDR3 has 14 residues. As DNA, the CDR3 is TGTGCCATCAGTGAGTCATTGACGACCGCTGGCTACACCTTC. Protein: CAISESLTTAGYTF.

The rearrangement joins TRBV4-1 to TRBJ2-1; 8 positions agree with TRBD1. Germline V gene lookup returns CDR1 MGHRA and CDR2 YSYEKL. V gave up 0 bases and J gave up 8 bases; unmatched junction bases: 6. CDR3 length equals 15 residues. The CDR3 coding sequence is TGCGCCAGCAGCCAAGAGGACAGGGTGCGGCATGAGCAGTTCTTC. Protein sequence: CASSQEDRVRHEQFF.

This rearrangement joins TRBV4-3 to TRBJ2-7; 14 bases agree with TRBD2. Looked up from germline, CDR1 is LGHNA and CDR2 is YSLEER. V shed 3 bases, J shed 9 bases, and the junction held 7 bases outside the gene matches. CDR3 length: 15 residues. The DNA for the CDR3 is TGCGCCAGCAGCCACCCGGGACTAGCGGGAGCGGGGCAGTACTTC. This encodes CASSHPGLAGAGQYF.

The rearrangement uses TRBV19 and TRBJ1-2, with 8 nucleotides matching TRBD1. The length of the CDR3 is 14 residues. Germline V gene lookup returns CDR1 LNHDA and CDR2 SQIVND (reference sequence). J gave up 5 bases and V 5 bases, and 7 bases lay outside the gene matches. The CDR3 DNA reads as TGTGCCAGTAGTGGACAGGGCGGGCTGTATGGCTACACCTTC. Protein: CASSGQGGLYGYTF.

DNA of the CDR3: TGTGCCAGCAGACCGGACAGTTTGAACACCGGGGAGCTGTTTTTT. Its protein product is CASRPDSLNTGELFF. The J gene is TRBJ2-2, the V gene TRBV4-2; perhaps TRBD1 as D (6 bases). Germline CDR1 and CDR2: LGHNA and YNFKEQ. The CDR3 is 15 residues long. V lost 6 bases and J 1 base, leaving 12 bases between the germline ends.

The CDR3 spells CAWIWGATEAFF. Written as DNA, the CDR3 is TGTGCCTGGATATGGGGCGCCACTGAAGCTTTCTTT. The rearrangement uses TRBV30 and TRBJ1-1; a possible D gene is TRBD1 (5 bases). Germline V lookup: CDR1 GTSNPN, CDR2 SVGIG (reference sequence). Trimming pared 4 bases from V and 4 bases from J, leaving 10 bases between. This CDR3 has 12 residues.

The CDR3 region is CASSLGMGQGEVSEAFF. Here the CDR3 DNA reads TGTGCCAGCAGCTTGGGCATGGGGCAGGGGGAGGTCTCTGAAGCTTTCTTT. This chain uses TRBV5-6 with TRBJ1-1, with 7 bases that match TRBD1. Germline CDR1 is SGHDT and CDR2 is YYEEEE. The CDR3 contains 17 residues. V lost 0 bases, J lost 6 bases, and 14 bases stayed unmatched.

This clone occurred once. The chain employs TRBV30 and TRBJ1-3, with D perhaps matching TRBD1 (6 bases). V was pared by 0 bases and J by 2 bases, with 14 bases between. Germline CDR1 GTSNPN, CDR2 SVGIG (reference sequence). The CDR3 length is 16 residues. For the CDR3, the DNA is TGTGCCTGGAGTGTACAGGGCCTCCGAACTGGAAACACCATATATTTT. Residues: CAWSVQGLRTGNTIYF.

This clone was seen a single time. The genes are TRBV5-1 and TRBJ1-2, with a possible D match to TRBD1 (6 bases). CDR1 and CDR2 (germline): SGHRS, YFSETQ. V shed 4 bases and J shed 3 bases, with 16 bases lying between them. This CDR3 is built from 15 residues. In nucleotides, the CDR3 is TGCGCCAGCAGCCCCGGAGGGGGAACACACTATGGCTACACCTTC. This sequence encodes CASSPGGGTHYGYTF. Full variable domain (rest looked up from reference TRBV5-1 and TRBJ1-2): KAGVTQTPRYLIKTRGQQVTLSCSPISGHRSVSWYQQTPGQGLQFLFEYFSETQRNKGNFPGRFSGRQFSNSRSEMNVSTLELGDSALYLCASSPGGGTHYGYTFGSGTRLTVV.

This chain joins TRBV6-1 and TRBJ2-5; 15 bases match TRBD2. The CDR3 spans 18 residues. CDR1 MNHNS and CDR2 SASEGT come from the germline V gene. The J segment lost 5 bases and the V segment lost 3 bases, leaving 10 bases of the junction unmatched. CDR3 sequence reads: CASSEGWAGLAGGETQYF. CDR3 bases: TGTGCCAGCAGTGAGGGTTGGGCAGGACTAGCGGGAGGGGAGACCCAGTACTTC.

In nucleotides, the CDR3 is TGTGCCTGGAGCAAAACCCCCGGGACAGGGTCTCAGCCCCAGCATTTT. It specifies CAWSKTPGTGSQPQHF. This chain uses TRBV30 with TRBJ1-5; 9 bases are shared with TRBD1. Germline loops: CDR1 GTSNPN, CDR2 SVGIG (reference sequence). The ends lost 3 bases at V and 6 bases at J; junction bases unmatched: 12. This CDR3 contains 16 residues.

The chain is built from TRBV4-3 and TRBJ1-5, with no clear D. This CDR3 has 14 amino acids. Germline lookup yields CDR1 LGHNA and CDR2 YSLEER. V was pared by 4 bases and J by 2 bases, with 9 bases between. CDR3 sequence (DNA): TGCGCCAGCAGCCCTCCGGGCCGCAATCAGCCCCAGCATTTT. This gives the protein CASSPPGRNQPQHF.

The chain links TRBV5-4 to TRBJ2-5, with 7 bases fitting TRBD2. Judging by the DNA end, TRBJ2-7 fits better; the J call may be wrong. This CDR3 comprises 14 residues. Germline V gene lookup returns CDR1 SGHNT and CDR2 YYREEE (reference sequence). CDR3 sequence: CASRLGLDSYEQYF. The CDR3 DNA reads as TGTGCCAGCCGCCTAGGACTAGACTCCTACGAGCAGTACTTC.

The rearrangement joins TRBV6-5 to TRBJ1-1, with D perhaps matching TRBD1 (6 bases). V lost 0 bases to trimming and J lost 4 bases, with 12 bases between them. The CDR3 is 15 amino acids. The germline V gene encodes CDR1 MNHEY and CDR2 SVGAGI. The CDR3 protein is CASSYSDRLGTEAFF. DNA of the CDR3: TGTGCCAGCAGTTACTCCGACAGGTTGGGCACTGAAGCTTTCTTT.

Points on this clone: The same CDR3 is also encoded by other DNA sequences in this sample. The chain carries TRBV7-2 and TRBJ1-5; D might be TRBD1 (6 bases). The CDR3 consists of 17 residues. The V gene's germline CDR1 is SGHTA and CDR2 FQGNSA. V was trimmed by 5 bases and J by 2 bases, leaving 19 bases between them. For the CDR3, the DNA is TGTGCCAGCAGCCCCCGAGGCTGGGGGCAAGGCAATCAGCCCCAGCATTTT. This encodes CASSPRGWGQGNQPQHF.

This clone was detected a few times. DNA of the CDR3: TGTGCCAGCAGCTTAGATTTCTACACCGGGGAGCTGTTTTTT. Its translation is CASSLDFYTGELFF. J is TRBJ2-2 and V is TRBV7-6; D call uncertain. There are 14 residues in the CDR3. Germline CDR1 is SGHVS and CDR2 is FNYEAQ. With 1 base removed from V and 3 bases from J, the gap between germline ends came to 6 bases. Combining the CDR3 with reference TRBV7-6 and TRBJ2-2 gives the whole variable domain GAGVSQSPRYKVTKRGQDVALRCDPISGHVSLYWYRQALGQGPEFLTYFNYEAQQDKSGLPNDRFSAERPEGSISTLTIQRTEQRDSAMYRCASSLDFYTGELFFGEGSRLTVL.

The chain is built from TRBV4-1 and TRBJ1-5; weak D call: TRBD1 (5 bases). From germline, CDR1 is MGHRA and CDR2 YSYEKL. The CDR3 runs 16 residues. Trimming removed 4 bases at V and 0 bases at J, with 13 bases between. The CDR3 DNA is TGCGCCAGCAGCCGATACGGGGACGCTAGCAATCAGCCCCAGCATTTT. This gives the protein CASSRYGDASNQPQHF.

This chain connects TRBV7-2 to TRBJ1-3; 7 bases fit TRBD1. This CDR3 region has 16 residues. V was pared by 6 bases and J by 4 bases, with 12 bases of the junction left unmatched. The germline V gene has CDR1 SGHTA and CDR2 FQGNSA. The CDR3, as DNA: TGTGCCAGCAGTTCGACAGGGTCCAGGTCCGGAAACACCATATATTTT. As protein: CASSSTGSRSGNTIYF. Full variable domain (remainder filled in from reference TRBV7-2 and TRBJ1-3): GAGVSQSPSNKVTEKGKDVELRCDPISGHTALYWYRQSLGQGLEFLIYFQGNSAPDKSGLPSDRFSAERTGGSVSTLTIQRTQQEDSAVYLCASSSTGSRSGNTIYFGEGSWLTVV.

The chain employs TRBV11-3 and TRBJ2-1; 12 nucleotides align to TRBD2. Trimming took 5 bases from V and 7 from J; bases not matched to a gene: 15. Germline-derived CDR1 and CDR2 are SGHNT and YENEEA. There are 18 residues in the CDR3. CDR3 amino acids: CASSQSLAGGPYMNEQFF. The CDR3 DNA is TGTGCCAGCAGCCAGTCCCTAGCGGGAGGGCCATATATGAATGAGCAGTTCTTC. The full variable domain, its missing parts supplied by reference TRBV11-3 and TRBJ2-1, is EAGVVQSPRYKIIEKKQPVAFWCNPISGHNTLYWYLQNLGQGPELLIRYENEEAVDDSQLPKDRFSAERLKGVDSTLKIQPAELGDSAVYLCASSQSLAGGPYMNEQFFGPGTRLTVL.

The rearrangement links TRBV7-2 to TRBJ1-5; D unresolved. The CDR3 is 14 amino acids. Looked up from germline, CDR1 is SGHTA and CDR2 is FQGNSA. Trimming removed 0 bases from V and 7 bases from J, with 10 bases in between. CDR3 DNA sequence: TGTGCCAGCAGCTTAGCGGGGTTTAAGCAGCCCCAGCATTTT. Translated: CASSLAGFKQPQHF. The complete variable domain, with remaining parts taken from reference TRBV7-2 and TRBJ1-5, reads GAGVSQSPSNKVTEKGKDVELRCDPISGHTALYWYRQSLGQGLEFLIYFQGNSAPDKSGLPSDRFSAERTGGSVSTLTIQRTQQEDSAVYLCASSLAGFKQPQHFGDGTRLSIL.

The CDR3 protein is CASSSSGRTGAETQYF. The CDR3 DNA reads TGTGCCAGCAGCTCTAGCGGGAGGACGGGTGCAGAGACCCAGTACTTC. V usage is TRBV5-4 and J usage is TRBJ2-5, with 11 bases matching TRBD2. Per the germline V gene, CDR1 is SGHNT and CDR2 is YYREEE (reference sequence). After removal of 3 bases from V and 4 bases from J, the junction contained 8 bases not matched to a gene. This CDR3 has 16 residues.